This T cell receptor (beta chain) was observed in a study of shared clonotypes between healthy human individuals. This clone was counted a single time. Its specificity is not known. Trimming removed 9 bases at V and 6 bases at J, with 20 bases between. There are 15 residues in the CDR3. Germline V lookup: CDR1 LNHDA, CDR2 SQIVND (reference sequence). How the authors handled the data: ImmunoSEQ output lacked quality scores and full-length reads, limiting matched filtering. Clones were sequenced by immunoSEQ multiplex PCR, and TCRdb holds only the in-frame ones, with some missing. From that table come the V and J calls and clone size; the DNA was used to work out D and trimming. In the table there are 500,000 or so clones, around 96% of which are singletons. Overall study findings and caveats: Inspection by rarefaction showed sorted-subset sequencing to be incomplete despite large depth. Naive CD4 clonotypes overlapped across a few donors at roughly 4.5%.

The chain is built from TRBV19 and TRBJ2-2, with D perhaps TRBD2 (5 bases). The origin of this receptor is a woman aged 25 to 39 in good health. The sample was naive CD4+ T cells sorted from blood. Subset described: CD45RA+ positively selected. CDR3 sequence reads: CARPETTQVAGELFF. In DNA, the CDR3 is TGTGCCAGACCCGAGACTACACAAGTAGCCGGGGAGCTGTTTTTT.